These T cell receptor beta chains were read from a single sample in a study of blood T cell repertoires in COVID-19. Libraries were prepared by immunoSEQ multiplex PCR; TCRdb keeps only in-frame clonotypes and omits some of them. The table lists fewer than 300,000 clones, roughly 86% of them singletons, with about 10% in the top ten. The specimen sequenced was peripheral blood. All receptors come from a middle-aged man who had recovered from COVID-19. Each CDR3 is given with its conserved first and last residue. A D gene is named only where the DNA matches it firmly. The size field is filled for only some rows; it gives once, few, many or a size class.

d_call	clone_size	v_call	j_call	cdr3_nt	cdr3_aa
NA	NA	TRBV7-9	TRBJ2-7	TGTGCCAGCAGCCATCAGGCATACTACGAGCAGTACTTC	CASSHQAYYEQYF
NA	NA	TRBV6-2/TRBV6-3	TRBJ1-5	TGTGCCAGCAGTTACCGGGAGGGTAACGTGCCCCAGCATTTT	CASSYREGNVPQHF
NA	NA	TRBV19	TRBJ1-1	TGTGCCAGTAAAAAGCGCAGGGTCGAGCCGAACACTGAAGCTTTCTTT	CASKKRRVEPNTEAFF
NA	NA	TRBV9	TRBJ2-1	TGTGCCAGCAGCGTAGTATACTACAATGAGCAGTTCTTC	CASSVVYYNEQFF
TRBD2	NA	TRBV5-4	TRBJ2-3	TGTGCCAGCAGCGTGACAGCACGGGGGGGAGGGCATACGCAGTATTTT	CASSVTARGGGHTQYF
NA	NA	TRBV6-5	TRBJ1-2	TGTGCCAGCAGTCAGCGTCAGGGTCTAGGCTACACCTTC	CASSQRQGLGYTF
NA	NA	TRBV27	TRBJ2-5	TGTGCCAGCAGTTTATCGTCAGGGGTTGAGACCCAGTACTTC	CASSLSSGVETQYF
NA	NA	TRBV30	TRBJ1-1	TGTGCCTGGACGTACCAGGGGAACACTGAAGCTTTCTTT	CAWTYQGNTEAFF
NA	NA	TRBV7-6	TRBJ2-7	TGTGCCAGCAGCGGACCGGGAGTCAGCTCCTACGAGCAGTACTTC	CASSGPGVSSYEQYF
TRBD2	NA	TRBV7-9	TRBJ2-3	TGTGCCAGCAGCTTAGGCCTAGCGGGAGGAGATACGCAGTATTTT	CASSLGLAGGDTQYF
NA	NA	TRBV7-8	TRBJ1-2	TGTGCCAGCAGCTTTGGACAGTCCTACGGCTACACCTTC	CASSFGQSYGYTF
NA	NA	TRBV27	TRBJ2-4	TGTGCCAGCAGGTCGCAGGCTCCGCCGGACATTCAGTACTTC	CASRSQAPPDIQYF
TRBD1	once	TRBV3-1/TRBV3-2	TRBJ1-3	TGTGCCAGCACCCCTAGGGGGCTAGGAAACACCATATATTTT	CASTPRGLGNTIYF
NA	once	TRBV18	TRBJ1-1	TGTGCCAGCTCACCACCGGGAGGCACTGAAGCTTTCTTT	CASSPPGGTEAFF
TRBD2	NA	TRBV7-2	TRBJ2-3	TGTGCCAGCAGCCCCCGCAGGGCAGGCGCGAGCGGGGTCACAGATACGCAGTATTTT	CASSPRRAGASGVTDTQYF
NA	NA	TRBV7-2	TRBJ2-7	TGTGCCAGCAGCTTTCGCTCCCAGGGGTCCTACGAGCAGTACTTC	CASSFRSQGSYEQYF
TRBD1	NA	TRBV20-1	TRBJ2-5	TGCAGTGCTAGTCCGGGACAGGCTTTGGAGACCCAGTACTTC	CSASPGQALETQYF
NA	NA	TRBV5-6	TRBJ1-2	TGTGCCAGCAGCTTGGGAGCCACCTTCTATGGCTACACCTTC	CASSLGATFYGYTF
NA	once	TRBV4-2	TRBJ2-1	TGTGCCAGCAGCCAACCGGGATCTTTAGGCAATGAGCAGTTCTTC	CASSQPGSLGNEQFF
NA	NA	TRBV6-2/TRBV6-3	TRBJ2-6	TGTGCCAGCAGTCCCAGGGTCTCTGGGGCCAACGTCCTGACTTTC	CASSPRVSGANVLTF
TRBD2	NA	TRBV10-2	TRBJ2-7	TGCGCCAGCAGTGACGGCGGCAGCGGGAGGGCCGCGCAGTACTTC	CASSDGGSGRAAQYF
NA	NA	TRBV7-9	TRBJ2-7	TGTGCCAGCAGCTTACTGTCGGGAGCCTCCTACGAGCAGTACTTC	CASSLLSGASYEQYF
NA	NA	TRBV5-5	TRBJ1-2	TGTGCCAGCAGCTTGGCAGGGCCGGGTGGCTACACCTTC	CASSLAGPGGYTF
NA	NA	TRBV5-1	TRBJ1-1	TGCGCCAGCAGCTTTGGGGGGAATGAAGCTTTCTTT	CASSFGGNEAFF
NA	NA	TRBV9	TRBJ2-3	TGTGCCAGCAGCGCCTTCGGTGATACGCAGTATTTT	CASSAFGDTQYF
TRBD1	NA	TRBV10-3	TRBJ2-1	TGTGCCATCAGTGATGGGACAGGGGACAATGAGCAGTTCTTC	CAISDGTGDNEQFF
NA	few	TRBV27	TRBJ1-1	TGTGCCAGCAGTTTATCGAGTAGGCGGGGGATGAACACTGAAGCTTTCTTT	CASSLSSRRGMNTEAFF
NA	NA	TRBV9	TRBJ2-7	TGTGCCAGCAGCGTAGAGGCAGGGTGGTTCGACGAGCAGTACTTC	CASSVEAGWFDEQYF
NA	NA	TRBV15	TRBJ2-1	TGTGCCACCAGCAGAGACCCCAGGACATGGTACAATGAGCAGTTCTTC	CATSRDPRTWYNEQFF
TRBD1	NA	TRBV10-3	TRBJ1-1	TGTGCCATCAGCGCCATCGGGACAGGGAACACTGAAGCTTTCTTT	CAISAIGTGNTEAFF
NA	once	TRBV18	TRBJ1-1	TGTGCCAGCTCCTTCGACAGGCGGACTGAAGCTTTCTTT	CASSFDRRTEAFF
TRBD1	NA	TRBV7-2	TRBJ1-2	TGTGCCAGCAGCTTTGGGCAGGGGGCGATCAATGGCTACACCTTC	CASSFGQGAINGYTF
NA	NA	TRBV7-9	TRBJ1-2	TGTGCCAGCAGCTTAGCGCATCCAGGGGCCTATGGCTACACCTTC	CASSLAHPGAYGYTF
NA	NA	TRBV2	TRBJ1-5	TGTGCCAGCAGCCAGACTCGGACAGAACCTTATCAGCCCCAGCATTTT	CASSQTRTEPYQPQHF